These 26 T cell receptor beta chains came from one sample sequenced in a study of blood T cell repertoires in COVID-19. The table came from immunoSEQ multiplex PCR; TCRdb's copy has only in-frame clones and leaves some out. The sample carries some 420,000 clones, 75% to 90% recorded once. Sequenced sample: PBMCs or T cells enriched from blood (not recorded which). Receptor source: a man under 40 who had recovered from COVID-19.

The chain recombines TRBV6-4 with TRBJ2-7; 7 bases are shared with TRBD2. CDR1 MRHNA and CDR2 SNTAGT come from the germline V gene. Losses at the gene ends were 6 bases for V and 7 bases for J; bases not matched to a gene: 9. The CDR3 sequence is 13 residues long. CDR3 sequence (DNA): TGTGCCAGCAGCCGGGACTATCTGGGAGAGCAGTACTTC. It is translated as CASSRDYLGEQYF.

V and J are TRBV12-3 or TRBV12-4 and TRBJ2-2; D is undetermined. Trimming cost V 6 bases and J 6 bases, with 11 bases left between them. This CDR3 comprises 13 residues. This CDR3 reads CASSLQEAGELFF. For the CDR3, the DNA is TGTGCCAGCAGCCTGCAAGAGGCCGGGGAGCTGTTTTTT.

The chain combines TRBV29-1 with TRBJ2-7, with D maybe TRBD1 (6 bases). This CDR3 has 13 residues. V was cut by 7 bases and J by 0 bases, with 13 bases left in between. CDR1 and CDR2 from the germline V gene are SQVTM and ANQGSEA. The DNA for the CDR3 is TGCAGCGCACAGGGCCACAGCTCCTACGAGCAGTACTTC. This sequence encodes CSAQGHSSYEQYF.

V and J are TRBV9 and TRBJ2-3; TRBD1 agrees at 7 bases. The length of the CDR3 is 15 residues. The V segment lost 0 bases and the J segment 3 bases; nucleotides outside the gene matches: 4. Germline CDR1 reads SGDLS; CDR2 reads YYNGEE. The CDR3 loop is CASSVGQGVTDTQYF. For the CDR3, the DNA is TGTGCCAGCAGCGTAGGACAGGGTGTGACAGATACGCAGTATTTT.

The gene calls are TRBV7-9 and TRBJ1-5, with 10 bases fitting TRBD1. Germline-derived CDR1 and CDR2 are SEHNR and FQNEAQ (reference sequence). Losses at the gene ends were 1 base for V and 5 bases for J; bases not matched to a gene: 5. The CDR3 consists of 16 residues. The CDR3 DNA reads as TGTGCCAGCAGCTTAGAGTTCGGGACAGGGGATCAGCCCCAGCATTTT. Translated: CASSLEFGTGDQPQHF.

The chain carries TRBV10-3 and TRBJ1-1; no reliable D call. The CDR3 totals 13 residues. Germline V lookup: CDR1 ENHRY, CDR2 SYGVKD. Trimming pared 3 bases from V and 6 bases from J, leaving 11 bases between. The CDR3: CAISDPGAAEAFF. The CDR3 region has the DNA TGTGCCATCAGTGACCCGGGAGCGGCTGAAGCTTTCTTT.

J is TRBJ1-1 and V is TRBV11-1; D is unresolved. Germline assignment: CDR1 SGHAT and CDR2 FQDESV (reference sequence). The CDR3 loop spans 15 amino acids. V was clipped by 0 bases and J by 0 bases, with 8 bases between them. The CDR3 region is CASSLAAAMNTEAFF. CDR3 coding DNA: TGTGCCAGCAGCTTAGCGGCGGCTATGAACACTGAAGCTTTCTTT.

CDR3 DNA: TGTGCCAGCTCACCCCGTGAGCGGAGCTCCTACGAGCAGTACTTC. Its translation is CASSPRERSSYEQYF. The chain joins TRBV18 to TRBJ2-7; TRBD2 is a possible D gene (5 bases). Trimming removed 3 bases at V and 0 bases at J, with 12 bases between. The CDR3 extends over 15 amino acids. Germline assignment: CDR1 KGHSH and CDR2 LQKENI.

V and J are TRBV14 and TRBJ2-7, with 9 bases aligning to TRBD2. CDR3 length: 18 residues. Looked up from germline, CDR1 is SGHDN and CDR2 is FVKESK. Trimming at V came to 0 bases and at J to 5 bases, leaving 14 bases not matched to a gene. As DNA, the CDR3 is TGTGCCAGCAGCCAAGAGGCCAGGGGAGGAGCGGGAGGCCACGAGCAGTACTTC. This translates into CASSQEARGGAGGHEQYF.

This rearrangement joins TRBV18 to TRBJ2-7, with 8 bases identical to TRBD1. J lost 5 bases, V lost 0 bases, and 6 bases had no gene match. The CDR3 is 15 amino acids. Looked up from germline, CDR1 is KGHSH and CDR2 is LQKENI. The DNA for the CDR3 is TGTGCCAGCTCACCACCTCAGGGGGCATTTGACGAGCAGTACTTC. Protein product: CASSPPQGAFDEQYF.

V usage is TRBV28 and J usage is TRBJ1-3; TRBD1 is a possible D gene (5 bases). The CDR3 contains 15 residues. Germline lookup yields CDR1 MDHEN and CDR2 SYDVKM. V lost 5 bases and J 0 bases, leaving 11 bases between the germline ends. CDR3 in DNA: TGTGCCAGCAGTCGGGGACTTAACTCTGGAAACACCATATATTTT. This sequence encodes CASSRGLNSGNTIYF.

V usage is TRBV5-6 and J usage is TRBJ2-2; TRBD2 might be the D (5 bases). This CDR3 is built from 15 residues. In germline, CDR1 is SGHDT, CDR2 YYEEEE. The V gene lost 2 bases and the J gene lost 7 bases, with 15 bases spanning the gap. The CDR3 loop is CASSFTTGINGELFF. The DNA for the CDR3 is TGTGCCAGCAGCTTTACGACGGGGATCAACGGGGAGCTGTTTTTT.

The V call is TRBV10-3, the J call TRBJ1-5, with 9 bases lining up with TRBD1. This CDR3 region has 14 residues. With V trimmed by 8 bases and J by 4 bases, 6 bases remained unmatched. CDR1 and CDR2 from the germline V gene are ENHRY and SYGVKD. The CDR3 DNA reads TGTGCCATCGGACCACAGGGGGCAAATCAGCCCCAGCATTTT. Translated: CAIGPQGANQPQHF.

V is TRBV6-4 and J is TRBJ2-3, with TRBD2 matching 13 bases. Looked up from germline, CDR1 is MRHNA and CDR2 is SNTAGT. Germline trimming cut 6 bases from V and 3 bases from J; bases unmatched to any gene: 9. CDR3 length: 17 residues. The DNA for the CDR3 is TGTGCCAGCAGACCACTAGCGGGAGGGCTGGAGACAGATACGCAGTATTTT. Translating it yields CASRPLAGGLETDTQYF.

The genes are TRBV5-1 and TRBJ1-4; TRBD1 agrees at 7 bases. This CDR3 is 14 amino acids long. CDR1 is SGHRS, CDR2 YFSETQ, per germline. The V gene end was trimmed by 2 bases and the J gene end by 8 bases; junction bases not matched to a gene: 6. The CDR3: CASSLGQVGEKLFF. The CDR3 DNA follows: TGCGCCAGCAGCTTAGGACAGGTTGGGGAAAAACTGTTTTTT.

This chain joins TRBV7-6 and TRBJ2-2; the match to TRBD2 covers 11 bases. Germline lookup yields CDR1 SGHVS and CDR2 FNYEAQ. J was trimmed by 3 bases and V by 6 bases; bases with no gene match: 3. CDR3 length: 15 residues. The CDR3 coding sequence is TGTGCCAGCAGATTGGGACTAGCGGACACCGGGGAGCTGTTTTTT. This translates into CASRLGLADTGELFF.

The rearrangement uses TRBV29-1 and TRBJ1-2; D is ambiguous. This CDR3 has 11 residues. Trimming shortened V by 7 bases and J by 4 bases, and 10 bases separated the two germline ends. Germline CDR1 reads SQVTM; CDR2 reads ANQGSEA. The DNA for the CDR3 is TGCAGCGACCGAACATTCTATGGCTACACCTTC. This translates into CSDRTFYGYTF.

The chain recombines TRBV3-1 (or the pseudogene TRBV3-2) with TRBJ1-1; D uncertain. The germline V gene encodes CDR1 LGHDT and CDR2 YNNKEL (reference sequence). V dropped 2 bases and J dropped 3 bases, with 13 bases sitting between them. This CDR3 has 15 amino acids. CDR3 protein: CASSQIWSPDTEAFF. The CDR3, as DNA: TGTGCCAGCAGCCAAATATGGAGCCCGGACACTGAAGCTTTCTTT.

The chain carries TRBV4-1 and TRBJ2-1, with a weak D call TRBD2 (6 bases). The germline V gene encodes CDR1 MGHRA and CDR2 YSYEKL. Trimming shortened V by 0 bases and J by 2 bases, and 14 bases separated the two germline ends. The CDR3 length is 17 residues. CDR3 in amino acids: CASSQEGDFSPYNEQFF. Here the CDR3 DNA reads TGCGCCAGCAGCCAAGAGGGGGACTTCTCCCCCTACAATGAGCAGTTCTTC.

The chain employs TRBV29-1 and TRBJ1-1; possible D gene TRBD1, 5 bases. Per germline, CDR1 SQVTM and CDR2 ANQGSEA. The CDR3 loop spans 13 amino acids. V lost 6 bases and J lost 3, with 14 bases in between. The CDR3 DNA is TGCAGCGTCCATGGGGGGATTCACACTGAAGCTTTCTTT. It codes for CSVHGGIHTEAFF. The entire variable domain, with the rest obtained from reference TRBV29-1 and TRBJ1-1, is as follows: SAVISQKPSRDICQRGTSLTIQCQVDSQVTMMFWYRQQPGQSLTLIATANQGSEATYESGFVIDKFPISRPNLTFSTLTVSNMSPEDSSIYLCSVHGGIHTEAFFGQGTRLTVV.

The chain recombines TRBV3-1 (or the pseudogene TRBV3-2) with TRBJ1-6, with 10 bases matching TRBD1. V was pared by 2 bases and J by 10 bases, with 5 bases of the junction left unmatched. The CDR3 spans 15 residues. Germline CDR1 and CDR2: LGHDT and YNNKEL (reference sequence). The CDR3 protein is CASSQSGTGVSPLHF. CDR3 coding DNA: TGTGCCAGCAGCCAATCCGGGACAGGGGTATCACCCCTCCACTTT.

The chain couples TRBV18 to TRBJ1-1; D is uncertain. Trimming shortened V by 1 base and J by 1 base, and 10 bases separated the two germline ends. Germline CDR1 and CDR2: KGHSH and LQKENI. The CDR3 is 15 residues long. In DNA, the CDR3 is TGTGCCAGCTCACCACGAGGGTCAGAGAACACTGAAGCTTTCTTT. Translating gives CASSPRGSENTEAFF.

V gene TRBV6-5 combines with J gene TRBJ2-5; possibly TRBD2 for D (6 bases). V was pared by 11 bases and J by 2 bases, with 21 bases between. Germline lookup yields CDR1 MNHEY and CDR2 SVGAGI. The CDR3 contains 15 residues. CDR3 protein: CAGETTRGVQETQYF. The CDR3 nucleotides read TGTGCCGGGGAAACGACCCGCGGGGTGCAAGAGACCCAGTACTTC.

This CDR3 reads CAISDPDRPQHF. The DNA for the CDR3 is TGTGCCATCAGTGACCCAGATCGGCCCCAGCATTTT. The gene calls are TRBV10-3 and TRBJ1-5; no definite D call. The CDR3 loop spans 12 amino acids. V dropped 3 bases and J dropped 9 bases, with 9 bases sitting between them. Germline V lookup: CDR1 ENHRY, CDR2 SYGVKD.

The chain has TRBV30 and TRBJ2-2; 14 positions agree with TRBD2. CDR1 GTSNPN and CDR2 SVGIG come from the germline V gene (reference sequence). The CDR3 loop spans 18 amino acids. After removal of 5 bases from V and 2 bases from J, the junction contained 10 bases not matched to a gene. The CDR3 sequence: CAWGTWGLAGVNTGELFF. The CDR3 DNA reads as TGTGCCTGGGGCACGTGGGGACTAGCGGGAGTTAACACCGGGGAGCTGTTTTTT.

This clone appeared a single time. This chain uses TRBV3-1 (or the pseudogene TRBV3-2) with TRBJ2-3, with a possible D match to TRBD2 (5 bases). Trimming stripped 4 bases from V and 6 bases from J, with 23 bases between. Germline V gene data show CDR1 as LGHDT and CDR2 as YNNKEL (reference sequence). CDR3 length equals 17 residues. Here the CDR3 reads CASSPTGIELASDTQYF. The CDR3, as DNA: TGTGCCAGCAGCCCCACGGGTATCGAGCTAGCTTCTGATACGCAGTATTTT.